The 24 T cell receptor beta chains below all came from one sample that was sequenced in a study of Ad26.COV2.S vaccination and SARS-CoV-2 variants. Treatment described: 15 to 20 received Ad26.COV2.S at low or high dose, single or two shots; roughly 5 received placebo; per-sample allocation not given. Repertoires come from day 63 after the first vaccine or placebo injection. Sequencing was performed with immunoSEQ multiplex PCR; in TCRdb, only in-frame clones are kept and a portion is missing. The sample shows about 460,000 clones, roughly 87% of them seen only once. Sequencing used peripheral blood, obtained in a trial of Ad26.COV2.S vaccine versus placebo. These receptors were obtained from a person aged 18-65 years who received the Ad26.COV2.S COVID-19 vaccine or a placebo.

J is TRBJ2-7 and V is TRBV5-1; D tentatively fits TRBD1 or TRBD2 (6 bases each). V gave up 7 bases and J gave up 4 bases, with 15 bases separating them. Germline CDR1 SGHRS, CDR2 YFSETQ. The CDR3 sequence is 13 residues long. CDR3 protein: CASCLRGGYEQYF. The CDR3 coding sequence is TGCGCCAGCTGCCTGCGAGGGGGGTACGAGCAGTACTTC.

The rearrangement uses TRBV18 and TRBJ1-1; D call uncertain. The CDR3 length is 13 residues. V was pared by 5 bases and J by 8 bases, with 15 bases between. Germline CDR1 KGHSH, CDR2 LQKENI. CDR3 region: CASSTSREPEAFF. Written as DNA, the CDR3 is TGTGCCAGCTCAACATCAAGGGAGCCAGAAGCTTTCTTT.

This clone appeared once. V gene TRBV12-3 or TRBV12-4 combines with J gene TRBJ1-2; D possibly corresponds to TRBD1 (5 bases). V lost 2 bases, J lost 8 bases, and 12 bases lay in between. The CDR3 runs to 13 residues. CDR3 sequence: CASSLQGARGYTF. The CDR3 DNA sequence: TGTGCCAGCAGTTTACAAGGGGCCAGAGGCTACACCTTC.

V gene TRBV3-1 (or the pseudogene TRBV3-2) combines with J gene TRBJ2-5, with D possibly matching TRBD2 (7 bases). Deletions cut 1 base from V and 4 bases from J, with 10 bases between. This CDR3 spans 14 amino acids. Per germline, CDR1 LGHDT and CDR2 YNNKEL (reference sequence). Here the CDR3 DNA reads TGTGCCAGCAGCCAAGGCGGGGGCTCAGAGACCCAGTACTTC. Encoded protein: CASSQGGGSETQYF.

The V call is TRBV9, the J call TRBJ2-5; D uncertain. Trimming removed 0 bases from V and 3 bases from J, with 9 bases in between. In germline, CDR1 is SGDLS, CDR2 YYNGEE. The CDR3 contains 14 residues. CDR3 amino acids: CASSVDVNEETQYF. The CDR3 DNA sequence: TGTGCCAGCAGCGTAGACGTCAACGAAGAGACCCAGTACTTC. Full variable domain (rest looked up from reference TRBV9 and TRBJ2-5): DSGVTQTPKHLITATGQRVTLRCSPRSGDLSVYWYQQSLDQGLQFLIQYYNGEERAKGNILERFSAQQFPDLHSELNLSSLELGDSALYFCASSVDVNEETQYFGPGTRLLVL.

This chain uses TRBV7-8 with TRBJ2-7; the D gene is possibly TRBD2 (6 bases). Germline values: CDR1 SGHVS, CDR2 FQNEAQ. Trimming removed 2 bases from V and 1 base from J, with 18 bases in between. CDR3 length equals 17 residues. CDR3 amino acids: CASSLNGGGGYSYEQYF. The DNA of the CDR3 is TGTGCCAGCAGCTTAAACGGGGGTGGGGGTTATTCCTACGAGCAGTACTTC.

V is TRBV18 and J is TRBJ1-2; no reliable D call. Germline assignment: CDR1 KGHSH and CDR2 LQKENI. The CDR3 is 15 amino acids. V was pared by 3 bases and J by 2 bases, with 13 bases between. The CDR3 protein is CASSPPYVGNYGYTF. The DNA of the CDR3 is TGTGCCAGCTCACCGCCTTACGTAGGAAACTATGGCTACACCTTC.

This chain uses TRBV29-1 with TRBJ1-1; D is ambiguous. This CDR3 is built from 12 residues. V lost 6 bases, J lost 0 bases, and 8 bases lay in between. Germline V gene lookup returns CDR1 SQVTM and CDR2 ANQGSEA. The CDR3 loop is CSVAQMNTEAFF. CDR3 DNA: TGCAGCGTGGCACAGATGAACACTGAAGCTTTCTTT.

The chain employs TRBV7-6 and TRBJ1-2; perhaps TRBD1 as D (6 bases). Deletions cut 1 base from V and 0 bases from J, with 9 bases between. The CDR3 runs to 15 residues. Germline CDR1 SGHVS, CDR2 FNYEAQ. The CDR3 here is CASSLEQGANYGYTF. CDR3 in DNA: TGTGCCAGCAGCTTAGAACAGGGAGCTAACTATGGCTACACCTTC.

This clone was seen a handful of times. The chain carries TRBV10-3 and TRBJ1-1, with TRBD1 matching over 12 bases. J was trimmed by 8 bases and V by 6 bases; bases with no gene match: 4. In germline, CDR1 is ENHRY, CDR2 SYGVKD. The CDR3 has 13 residues. The CDR3, as DNA: TGTGCCATCAGGGGACAGGGGGCTGGGGAAGCTTTCTTT. Its protein product is CAIRGQGAGEAFF.

This rearrangement joins TRBV10-3 to TRBJ2-7; 10 positions match TRBD2. Germline V CDR1 and CDR2: ENHRY, SYGVKD. J was trimmed by 2 bases and V by 8 bases; bases with no gene match: 6. This CDR3 is 14 amino acids long. CDR3 sequence (DNA): TGTGCCATCGGGATGGGGACTAGCGCCTACGAGCAGTACTTC. Translated, it gives CAIGMGTSAYEQYF.

This clone was observed a handful of times. The same CDR3 can be traced to other DNA sequences in this sample. V and J are TRBV27 and TRBJ1-2; tentatively, D is TRBD1 (6 bases). CDR3 size: 14 residues. The V gene's germline CDR1 is MNHEY and CDR2 SMNVEV (reference sequence). V was cut by 2 bases and J by 2 bases, with 9 bases left in between. As DNA, the CDR3 is TGTGCCAGCAGTTTAAGGCAGGGGAACTATGGCTACACCTTC. Translating it yields CASSLRQGNYGYTF.

The sample holds a few counts of this clone. This sequence joins TRBV20-1 and TRBJ1-2, with D perhaps matching TRBD1 (5 bases). The CDR3 covers 11 residues. The V gene lost 6 bases and the J gene lost 8 bases, with 13 bases spanning the gap. Germline V CDR1 and CDR2: DFQATT, SNEGSKA (reference sequence). The CDR3 region has the DNA TGCAGTGCCAACGGGGGGAGAGGCTACACCTTC. It is translated as CSANGGRGYTF.

The J gene is TRBJ2-5, the V gene TRBV19; 7 bases are a match to TRBD2. CDR1 LNHDA and CDR2 SQIVND come from the germline V gene (reference sequence). The CDR3 consists of 13 residues. After removal of 8 bases from V and 3 bases from J, the junction contained 6 bases not matched to a gene. CDR3 in amino acids: CASQRGVEETQYF. Here the CDR3 DNA reads TGTGCCAGTCAACGGGGGGTAGAAGAGACCCAGTACTTC. Full variable domain (missing parts from reference TRBV19 and TRBJ2-5): DGGITQSPKYLFRKEGQNVTLSCEQNLNHDAMYWYRQDPGQGLRLIYYSQIVNDFQKGDIAEGYSVSREKKESFPLTVTSAQKNPTAFYLCASQRGVEETQYFGPGTRLLVL.

J is TRBJ2-1 and V is TRBV4-1, with D possibly TRBD2 on 6 matching bases. This CDR3 comprises 17 residues. Germline assignment: CDR1 MGHRA and CDR2 YSYEKL. Trimming stripped 1 base from V and 0 bases from J, with 13 bases between. CDR3 residues: CASSQGRFGSSYNEQFF. DNA of the CDR3: TGCGCCAGCAGCCAAGGTCGCTTCGGGAGCTCCTACAATGAGCAGTTCTTC.

This chain joins TRBV27 and TRBJ2-6, with 14 bases fitting TRBD2. The germline V gene encodes CDR1 MNHEY and CDR2 SMNVEV (reference sequence). The length of the CDR3 is 19 residues. V lost 4 bases, J lost 4 bases, and 9 bases stayed unmatched. Here the CDR3 reads CASSSGTSGGGTGANVLTF. The DNA for the CDR3 is TGTGCCAGCAGTTCAGGGACTAGCGGGGGTGGGACCGGGGCCAACGTCCTGACTTTC.

The chain recombines TRBV3-1 (or the pseudogene TRBV3-2) with TRBJ1-1; D is uncertain. The germline V gene encodes CDR1 LGHDT and CDR2 YNNKEL (reference sequence). The CDR3 extends over 14 amino acids. The V end lost 4 bases, the J end lost 5 bases, and 14 bases lay between the germline ends. The CDR3, as DNA: TGTGCCAGCAGCCTTCGGGCGGGCGTAACTGAAGCTTTCTTT. Protein: CASSLRAGVTEAFF.

The rearrangement joins TRBV28 to TRBJ2-7; 9 positions agree with TRBD1. The CDR3 runs to 14 residues. J gave up 2 bases and V 7 bases, and 6 bases lay outside the gene matches. Germline V lookup: CDR1 MDHEN, CDR2 SYDVKM. CDR3 coding DNA: TGTGCCAGCACCTCCGGGACAGGGCCCTACGAGCAGTACTTC. Translating it yields CASTSGTGPYEQYF. Variable domain in full (rest from reference TRBV28 and TRBJ2-7): DVKVTQSSRYLVKRTGEKVFLECVQDMDHENMFWYRQDPGLGLRLIYFSYDVKMKEKGDIPEGYSVSREKKERFSLILESASTNQTSMYLCASTSGTGPYEQYFGPGTRLTVT.

The chain has TRBV19 and TRBJ1-2; the D gene is possibly TRBD1 (6 bases). Trimming pared 3 bases from V and 5 bases from J, leaving 10 bases between. The length of the CDR3 is 13 residues. Germline V lookup: CDR1 LNHDA, CDR2 SQIVND (reference sequence). CDR3: CASSIGGGYGYTF. The CDR3, as DNA: TGTGCCAGTAGTATTGGAGGGGGATATGGCTACACCTTC.

This chain uses TRBV19 with TRBJ2-3; TRBD2 matches 9 bases. The CDR3 spans 16 residues. Germline CDR1 is LNHDA and CDR2 is SQIVND (reference sequence). The V segment lost 5 bases and the J segment 6 bases; nucleotides outside the gene matches: 12. The CDR3 loop is CASSRDGGGADDTQYF. CDR3 DNA sequence: TGTGCCAGTAGTCGTGACGGCGGGGGGGCGGATGATACGCAGTATTTT.

This rearrangement joins TRBV3-1 (or the pseudogene TRBV3-2) to TRBJ2-6, with 7 bases that match TRBD1. The trim removed 4 bases at V and 3 bases at J, leaving 9 bases unmatched. The CDR3 spans 17 residues. Looked up from germline, CDR1 is LGHDT and CDR2 is YNNKEL (reference sequence). In nucleotides, the CDR3 is TGTGCCAGCAGCCGGGATACAGGGGTCGGTGGGGCCAACGTCCTGACTTTC. This translates into CASSRDTGVGGANVLTF.

The genes are TRBV29-1 and TRBJ2-3, with D perhaps matching TRBD2 (6 bases). The CDR3 extends over 13 amino acids. Trimming cost V 5 bases and J 5 bases, with 14 bases left between them. CDR1 SQVTM and CDR2 ANQGSEA come from the germline V gene. The CDR3, as DNA: TGCAGCGTTTCTGGAGGGATGGAAGATACGCAGTATTTT. It encodes CSVSGGMEDTQYF.

On this clone itself: Other nucleotide sequences in the sample specify the same CDR3. This sequence joins TRBV19 and TRBJ1-1; D unclear. The CDR3 contains 11 residues. CDR1 and CDR2 (germline): LNHDA, SQIVND (reference sequence). V lost 1 base and J lost 5, with 2 bases in between. The CDR3 protein is CASSIGTEAFF. CDR3 DNA: TGTGCCAGTAGTATAGGGACTGAAGCTTTCTTT.

The rearrangement joins TRBV30 to TRBJ2-7; a possible D gene is TRBD1 (6 bases). The CDR3 is made up of 12 amino acids. V was trimmed by 0 bases and J by 6 bases, leaving 9 bases between them. Germline CDR1 reads GTSNPN; CDR2 reads SVGIG (reference sequence). CDR3 protein: CAWSVAGVEQYF. CDR3 DNA sequence: TGTGCCTGGAGTGTAGCAGGGGTCGAGCAGTACTTC.